This T cell receptor (beta chain) is drawn from a study of breast tumors, draining lymph nodes, adjacent tissues. From the multiplex PCR reads, TCRdb called clonotypes with MiXCR, one entry per CDR3 protein. The repertoire holds roughly 260,000 distinct CDR3 sequences, with over 25% as singletons. The CDR3 spans 16 residues. Trimming shortened V by 0 bases and J by 4 bases, and 16 bases separated the two germline ends. This clonotype was picked up one time. Its matching antigen is unknown. Just one base apart from a much larger clone, this may be a read error. The missing conserved phenylalanine or tryptophan at the end of this CDR3 makes a read error likely. Samples came from axillary lymph nodes draining the breast cancer. Study-level findings and limits: Luminal-like breast cancer showed significantly higher tumor–nontumor repertoire similarity than basal-like.

The sequenced sample was axillary lymph node tissue. The chain is built from TRBV12-3 or TRBV12-4 and TRBJ2-7; D perhaps matches TRBD2 (7 bases). The receptor was isolated from a female donor with breast cancer. Some clones in this sample may be carry-over from other donors' samples. The CDR3 region has the DNA TGTGCCAGCAGTTTAGCACTGGGGGCGGGAGCTTACGAGCAGTACCTC. It encodes CASSLALGAGAYEQYL.